This entry lists 16 T cell receptor beta chains sequenced from one sample in a study of beta chain features in type 1 diabetes. The study reverse transcribed the entire isolated RNA, so it sequenced expressed TCRB transcripts. TCRdb keeps only in-frame clones here, not all; method: immunoSEQ multiplex PCR. This sample has about 930,000 clones, with roughly 17% found just once. Sequenced sample: naive CD4+ T cells from blood. These receptors were obtained from a woman between 18 and 29 years old in good health.

This chain uses TRBV4-3 with TRBJ2-1; weak D call: TRBD2 (5 bases). CDR3 size: 14 residues. The germline V gene has CDR1 LGHNA and CDR2 YSLEER. V shed 2 bases and J shed 13 bases, with 18 bases lying between them. As DNA, the CDR3 is TGCGCCAGCAGCCAACAATCACTAGGCTCTATTCAGTTCTTC. It translates to CASSQQSLGSIQFF.

This chain connects TRBV15 to TRBJ1-2, with TRBD1 as a possible D gene (6 bases). V was shortened by 0 bases and J by 7 bases, with 18 bases between the two germline ends. The CDR3 is 16 amino acids. The V gene's germline CDR1 is LNHNV and CDR2 YYDKDF (reference sequence). CDR3 nucleotide sequence: TGTGCCACCAGCAGAGACAGGGGACCGGCCCTTATTGGCTACACCTTC. The encoded protein is CATSRDRGPALIGYTF.

This clone was seen a handful of times. The J gene is TRBJ2-3, the V gene TRBV29-1; 8 bases agree with TRBD1. J gave up 2 bases and V 5 bases, and 15 bases lay outside the gene matches. The germline CDR1 and CDR2 sequences are SQVTM and ANQGSEA. This CDR3 has 17 amino acids. The CDR3: CSVFLPTDRENTDTQYF. The CDR3 DNA reads as TGCAGCGTTTTTTTACCCACGGACAGGGAGAACACAGATACGCAGTATTTT.

This clone appeared a few times. One end of the junction does not line up with germline, which may come from a read error. This chain connects TRBV5-4 to TRBJ2-5; D gene unclear. The CDR3 loop spans 14 amino acids. Germline V gene data show CDR1 as SGHNT and CDR2 as YYREEE (reference sequence). CDR3 coding DNA: TGTGCCAGCAGCTTTGAGTGGGTGCAAGAGGCCCAGTACTTC. Translated, it gives CASSFEWVQEAQYF.

This rearrangement joins TRBV4-2 to TRBJ1-5; D remains unclear. Trimming took off 0 bases at V and 1 base at J, with 10 bases between the two ends. The CDR3 has 16 residues. CDR1 is LGHNA, CDR2 YNFKEQ, per germline. CDR3 DNA sequence: TGTGCCAGCAGCCAAGATCTAACAAAAAGCAATCAGCCCCAGCATTTT. This codes for CASSQDLTKSNQPQHF.

In its sample, this clone was seen a few times. The chain carries TRBV7-9 and TRBJ2-1; no reliable D call. Germline CDR1 and CDR2: SEHNR and FQNEAQ (reference sequence). CDR3 length: 15 residues. The V gene lost 5 bases and the J gene lost 0 bases, with 11 bases spanning the gap. The CDR3 nucleotides read TGTGCCAGCAGCATATCACTGAGCTCCTACAATGAGCAGTTCTTC. Its translation is CASSISLSSYNEQFF.

The rearrangement links TRBV19 to TRBJ2-1; 8 nucleotides agree with TRBD2. CDR1 and CDR2 from the germline V gene are LNHDA and SQIVND (reference sequence). V dropped 1 base and J dropped 4; count of bases not matched to a gene: 6. This CDR3 contains 16 residues. The CDR3 sequence: CASSIVTGGPYNEQFF. CDR3 in DNA: TGTGCCAGTAGTATAGTTACGGGAGGGCCGTACAATGAGCAGTTCTTC. Filled out from reference TRBV19 and TRBJ2-1, the complete variable domain reads DGGITQSPKYLFRKEGQNVTLSCEQNLNHDAMYWYRQDPGQGLRLIYYSQIVNDFQKGDIAEGYSVSREKKESFPLTVTSAQKNPTAFYLCASSIVTGGPYNEQFFGPGTRLTVL.

The DNA of the CDR3 is TGTGCCAGCAGCCCCCGGGGGACAGGGACGGGGGAGGAGACCCAGTACTTC. It codes for CASSPRGTGTGEETQYF. The gene calls are TRBV9 and TRBJ2-5, with 9 bases fitting TRBD1. The CDR3 contains 17 residues. Germline V gene lookup returns CDR1 SGDLS and CDR2 YYNGEE. J lost 5 bases, V lost 4 bases, and 15 bases had no gene match.

As concerns this clone: Additional DNA sequences in this sample encode the identical CDR3. The V gene is TRBV2, the J gene TRBJ2-3, with TRBD2 matching over 10 bases. The CDR3 runs to 15 residues. Germline CDR1 and CDR2: SNHLY and FYNNEI. J lost 3 bases, V lost 2 bases, and 2 bases had no gene match. The CDR3, as DNA: TGTGCCAGCAGTGAACTAGCGGGAGTAACAGATACGCAGTATTTT. Translating it yields CASSELAGVTDTQYF.

The chain uses TRBV7-2 and TRBJ2-4, with a weak D call TRBD1 (6 bases). The CDR3 is made up of 16 amino acids. Trimming stripped 4 bases from V and 1 base from J, with 14 bases between. Germline CDR1 and CDR2: SGHTA and FQGNSA. The CDR3 loop reads CASSSTGPGAKNIQYF. In DNA, the CDR3 is TGTGCCAGCAGCTCTACAGGGCCTGGGGCCAAAAACATTCAGTACTTC.

CDR3: CATSSNRNSYEQYF. The CDR3 region has the DNA TGTGCCACCAGCAGTAACCGGAACTCCTACGAGCAGTACTTC. The chain links TRBV15 to TRBJ2-7; D is uncertain. The V and J ends lost 3 bases and 0 bases respectively, with 9 bases between them. The CDR3 spans 14 residues. The germline V gene has CDR1 LNHNV and CDR2 YYDKDF (reference sequence).

This chain joins TRBV28 and TRBJ2-1; D gene unclear. The ends were cut back, 2 bases at V and 0 bases at J, with 8 bases in the middle. The CDR3 covers 15 residues. Germline V gene sequence: CDR1 MDHEN, CDR2 SYDVKM. The CDR3 loop reads CASSLLSSSYNEQFF. In nucleotides, the CDR3 is TGTGCCAGCAGTTTACTTTCAAGCTCCTACAATGAGCAGTTCTTC.

This clone came up a few times. The gene calls are TRBV7-2 and TRBJ2-3; D is ambiguous. Trimming took off 2 bases at V and 1 base at J, with 7 bases between the two ends. The germline CDR1 and CDR2 sequences are SGHTA and FQGNSA. CDR3 length: 14 residues. The CDR3 region has the DNA TGTGCCAGCAGCTTATTTAGCCGCACAGATACGCAGTATTTT. This codes for CASSLFSRTDTQYF. Drawing the rest from reference TRBV7-2 and TRBJ2-3, the complete variable domain is GAGVSQSPSNKVTEKGKDVELRCDPISGHTALYWYRQSLGQGLEFLIYFQGNSAPDKSGLPSDRFSAERTGGSVSTLTIQRTQQEDSAVYLCASSLFSRTDTQYFGPGTRLTVL.

The V call is TRBV6-5, the J call TRBJ1-1, with no clear D. The CDR3 sequence is 14 residues long. The germline V and J ends were trimmed by 1 base and 2 bases, with 8 bases remaining between them. Germline-derived CDR1 and CDR2 are MNHEY and SVGAGI. This CDR3 is CASSYYGSNTEAFF. The CDR3 nucleotides are TGTGCCAGCAGTTACTATGGGAGCAACACTGAAGCTTTCTTT.

The V call is TRBV9, the J call TRBJ2-5, with 8 bases that match TRBD1. CDR3 size: 16 residues. CDR1 SGDLS and CDR2 YYNGEE come from the germline V gene. Germline trimming cut 0 bases from V and 4 bases from J; bases unmatched to any gene: 8. The CDR3 sequence is CASSVAPDRVGETQYF. The CDR3 nucleotides read TGTGCCAGCAGCGTAGCCCCGGACAGGGTCGGAGAGACCCAGTACTTC. Full variable domain (outside the CDR3, taken from reference TRBV9 and TRBJ2-5): DSGVTQTPKHLITATGQRVTLRCSPRSGDLSVYWYQQSLDQGLQFLIQYYNGEERAKGNILERFSAQQFPDLHSELNLSSLELGDSALYFCASSVAPDRVGETQYFGPGTRLLVL.

In its sample, this clone was seen a few times. V and J are TRBV7-3 and TRBJ1-5; the D is unclear. Trimming removed 2 bases at V and 6 bases at J, with 8 bases between. In germline, CDR1 is SGHTA, CDR2 FQGTGA. The CDR3 has 13 residues. In DNA, the CDR3 is TGTGCCAGCAGCTTATTCCACGGTCAGCCCCAGCATTTT. Translation: CASSLFHGQPQHF.